This T cell receptor beta chain was captured by sequencing in a study of neurological immune-mediated disorders (dated by TCRdb to the late 2010s). Background for the entire study: Among the approximately 34 multiple sclerosis patients, about 30 had relapsing-remitting MS and 3 had secondary progressive MS. The study compared peripheral blood TCR-beta repertoires of HTLV-I-associated myelopathy (HAM/TSP) patients, multiple sclerosis patients and healthy controls using UMI-based sequencing. Longitudinal samples, technical triplicates and paired sorted CD4+ and CD8+ T-cell subsets, alongside PBMC samples, were included among the approximately 98 TCR-beta libraries. Of the approximately 65 subjects in the cohort, about 14 were HAM/TSP patients, about 34 were multiple sclerosis patients, and some 20 were healthy controls.

About this clonotype itself: What antigen it recognizes has not been identified. Within one base of it there is no much larger clone, and no base qualities were kept.

To synthesize cDNA, template-switch 5'RACE was performed with a primer carrying a 10-nucleotide random unique molecular identifier so that each TCR transcript was tagged. Each sequencing run produced over 200 million TCR-beta sequences covering 15-18 subjects. The RNeasy kit was used to extract total RNA. The KAPA Real-time Library Amplification kit was used to amplify TCR-beta VDJ regions with primers targeting the TCR constant region and the 5'RACE anchor. Sample indexes and Illumina adaptors were added in a first PCR, and a second PCR then increased library yield. The roughly 650 bp TCR product was size-selected on a 2% E-gel SizeSelection system after Ampure bead purification. Before pooling, library quality was assessed on a Bioanalyzer, concentration was determined with Qubit, and library quantification was performed with the Kapa Library Quantification kit. Paired-end 2 x 150 bp sequencing of the libraries was performed on an Illumina HiSeq 2500. To increase sequence diversity, roughly 24-30% phiX was spiked into each library pool. On the authors' methods: The quality-filtered reads were processed with the UMI-based MiGEC pipeline, whose error correction step removed more than 75% of the raw TCR sequences. IMGT germline references were used for aligning VDJ genes, and each clonotype was defined as a unique CDR3 amino acid sequence together with its V-J genes. Clonal expansion, Shannon diversity, and CDR3 relatedness (CalcPairwiseDistances, ClusterSamples) were evaluated with VDJtools, and phylogenetic trees were built with CLCbio workbench. A clone was classed as expanded if it had 8 or more unique UMIs, a cutoff based on coefficient-of-variation modelling across technical triplicates. TCRdb reprocessing: public reads trimmed at Q25 with fastp, clones called with MiXCR, in-frame beta chains kept. CDR3 protein duplicates are merged, each entry listing the most common genes and DNA. TCRdb, not the original authors, processed these V and J calls. Counted in this sample were 49,000 or so distinct CDR3 sequences; 3.5% to 5.5% of them appeared once. The biggest ten clones account for around 5% of the sample.

Unsorted PBMC libraries were generated from 2 million PBMCs stored in RNAlater at -80 °C until RNA extraction. Multiple sclerosis patients were enrolled in a US clinical protocol evaluating disease progression by magnetic resonance imaging. PBMCs were separated from peripheral blood using Ficoll-Hypaque density gradient centrifugation and then cryopreserved in liquid nitrogen. CDR1 and CDR2 are drawn from the germline V gene: SGHTA, FQGNSA. V sheds 3 bases and J sheds 2 bases, leaving 13 bases between their ends. The CDR3 contains 15 residues, cysteine and phenylalanine counted. Just the 45-base CDR3 DNA is kept, in frame starting at base 1. Points the paper makes about the study in general: No association of the MS cluster with clinical or MRI features was observed, and the need for larger cohorts was stated by the authors. No identical CDR3 amino acid sequences were shared among expanded clones across subjects, suggesting private TCR-beta repertoires in all groups. In a phylogenetic analysis, the repertoires of 18 out of 34 MS patients fell into a single cluster of related CDR3 sequences, pointing to a possible signature at the repertoire level. TCR clonal expansion was greatest in HAM/TSP patients and smallest in MS patients, who ranked below even healthy controls.

Sequenced material: PBMCs. The receptor was isolated from a woman aged 55-69 years with multiple sclerosis. This chain is built from TRBV7-2 and TRBJ2-5; 6 matching bases give a weak D call of TRBD2. The nucleotides are TGTGCCAGCAGCTTTTCGACTAGTGGGCAAGAGACCCAGTACTTC. This is translated as CASSFSTSGQETQYF.